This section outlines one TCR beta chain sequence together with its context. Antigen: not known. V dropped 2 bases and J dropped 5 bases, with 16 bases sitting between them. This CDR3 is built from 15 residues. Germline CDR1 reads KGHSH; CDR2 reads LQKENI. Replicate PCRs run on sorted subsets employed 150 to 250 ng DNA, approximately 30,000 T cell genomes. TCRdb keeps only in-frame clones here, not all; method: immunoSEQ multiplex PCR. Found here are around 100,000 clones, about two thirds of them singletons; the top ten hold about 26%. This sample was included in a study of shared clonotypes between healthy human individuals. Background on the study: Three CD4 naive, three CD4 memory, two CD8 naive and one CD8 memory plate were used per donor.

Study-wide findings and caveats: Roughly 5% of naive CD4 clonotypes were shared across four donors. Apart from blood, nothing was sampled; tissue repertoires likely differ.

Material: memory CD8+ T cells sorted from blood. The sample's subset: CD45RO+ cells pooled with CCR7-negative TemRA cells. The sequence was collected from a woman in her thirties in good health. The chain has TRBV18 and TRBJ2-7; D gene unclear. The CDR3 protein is CASSPYFSRSDEQYF. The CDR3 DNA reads TGTGCCAGCTCACCATATTTTAGCCGGTCAGACGAGCAGTACTTC.